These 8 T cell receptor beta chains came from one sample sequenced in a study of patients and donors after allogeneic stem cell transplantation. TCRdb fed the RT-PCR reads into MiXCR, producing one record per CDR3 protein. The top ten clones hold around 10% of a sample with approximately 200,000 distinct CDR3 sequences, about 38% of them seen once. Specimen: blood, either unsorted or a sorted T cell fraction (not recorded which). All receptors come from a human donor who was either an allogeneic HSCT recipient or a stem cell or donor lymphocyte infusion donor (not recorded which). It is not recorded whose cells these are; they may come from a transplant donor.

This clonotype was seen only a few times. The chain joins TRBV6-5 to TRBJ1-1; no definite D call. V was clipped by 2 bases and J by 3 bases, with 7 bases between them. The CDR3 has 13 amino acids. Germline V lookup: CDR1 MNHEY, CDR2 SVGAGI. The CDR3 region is CASSYGQDTEAFF. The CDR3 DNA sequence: TGTGCCAGCAGTTACGGGCAGGACACTGAAGCTTTCTTT.

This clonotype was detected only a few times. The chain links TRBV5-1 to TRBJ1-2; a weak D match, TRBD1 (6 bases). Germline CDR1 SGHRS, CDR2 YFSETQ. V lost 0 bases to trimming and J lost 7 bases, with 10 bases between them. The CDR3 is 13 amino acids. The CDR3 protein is CASSLAQGLGYTF. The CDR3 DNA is TGCGCCAGCAGCTTGGCGCAGGGGCTTGGCTACACCTTC.

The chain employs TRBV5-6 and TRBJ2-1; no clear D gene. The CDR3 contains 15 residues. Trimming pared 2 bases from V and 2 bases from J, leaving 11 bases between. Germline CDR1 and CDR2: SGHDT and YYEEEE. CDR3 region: CASSFLTEPYNEQFF. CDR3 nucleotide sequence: TGTGCCAGCAGCTTCTTAACAGAACCCTACAATGAGCAGTTCTTC.

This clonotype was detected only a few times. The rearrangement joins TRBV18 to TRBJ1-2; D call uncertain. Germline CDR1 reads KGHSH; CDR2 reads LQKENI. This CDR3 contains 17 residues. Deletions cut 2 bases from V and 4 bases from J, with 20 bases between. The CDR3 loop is CASSPDVGLAYFYGYTF. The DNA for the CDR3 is TGTGCCAGCTCACCAGACGTTGGCCTTGCCTACTTCTATGGCTACACCTTC.

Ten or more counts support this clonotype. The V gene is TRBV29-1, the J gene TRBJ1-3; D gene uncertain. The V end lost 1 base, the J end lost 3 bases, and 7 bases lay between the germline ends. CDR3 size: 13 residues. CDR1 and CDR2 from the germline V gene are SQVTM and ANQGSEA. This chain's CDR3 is CSVEAKYGNTIYF. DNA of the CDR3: TGCAGCGTTGAAGCGAAATATGGAAACACCATATATTTT.

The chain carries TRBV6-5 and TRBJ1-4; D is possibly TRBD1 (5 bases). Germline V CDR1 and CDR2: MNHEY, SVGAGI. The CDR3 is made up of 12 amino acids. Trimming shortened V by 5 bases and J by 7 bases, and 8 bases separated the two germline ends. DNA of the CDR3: TGTGCCAGCAGTAAGGGACGTGAAAAACTGTTTTTT. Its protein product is CASSKGREKLFF.

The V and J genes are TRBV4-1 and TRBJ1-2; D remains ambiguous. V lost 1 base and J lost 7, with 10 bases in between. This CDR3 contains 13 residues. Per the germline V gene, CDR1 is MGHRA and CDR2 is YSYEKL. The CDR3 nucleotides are TGCGCCAGCAGCCAAGTCGGATTCGGTGGCTACACCTTC. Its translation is CASSQVGFGGYTF.

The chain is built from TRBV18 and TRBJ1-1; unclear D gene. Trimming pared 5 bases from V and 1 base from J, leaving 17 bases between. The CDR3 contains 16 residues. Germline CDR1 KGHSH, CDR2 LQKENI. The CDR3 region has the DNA TGTGCCAGCTCAACAACCAGCCAAACCTGGAACACTGAAGCTTTCTTT. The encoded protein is CASSTTSQTWNTEAFF. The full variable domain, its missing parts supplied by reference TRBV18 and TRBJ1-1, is NAGVMQNPRHLVRRRGQEARLRCSPMKGHSHVYWYRQLPEEGLKFMVYLQKENIIDESGMPKERFSAEFPKEGPSILRIQQVVRGDSAAYFCASSTTSQTWNTEAFFGQGTRLTVV.